One sample yielded the 32 T cell receptor beta chains listed below, sequenced in a study of blood T cell repertoires in COVID-19. Profiling relied on immunoSEQ multiplex PCR, and the TCRdb table lists in-frame clones only, not all of them. This table holds 220,000 or so clones, around 89% found once. Sequenced sample: PBMCs or T cells enriched from blood (not recorded which). Receptors originate from a woman aged 18-35 years in a cohort exposed to, infected with or recovered from COVID-19 (not recorded which).

V is TRBV28 and J is TRBJ1-2, with D perhaps TRBD1 (6 bases). The V end lost 2 bases, the J end lost 0 bases, and 13 bases lay between the germline ends. This CDR3 region has 16 residues. The germline CDR1 and CDR2 sequences are MDHEN and SYDVKM. The CDR3 loop reads CASSLSGGQANYGYTF. The CDR3 DNA reads as TGTGCCAGCAGTTTAAGCGGGGGCCAAGCTAACTATGGCTACACCTTC.

For this clone: Within the sample, other DNA sequences also encode this same CDR3. This chain uses TRBV9 with TRBJ1-2; 7 positions agree with TRBD1. The CDR3 loop spans 13 amino acids. From germline, CDR1 is SGDLS and CDR2 YYNGEE. V gave up 0 bases and J gave up 7 bases; unmatched junction bases: 3. CDR3 in amino acids: CASSVGDRVGYTF. Written as DNA, the CDR3 is TGTGCCAGCAGCGTAGGGGACAGAGTTGGCTACACCTTC.

This CDR3 reads CASSYPGGTEAFF. The DNA of the CDR3 is TGTGCCAGCAGTTACCCTGGAGGAACTGAAGCTTTCTTT. The chain carries TRBV12-3 or TRBV12-4 and TRBJ1-1, with D unresolved. CDR3 size: 13 residues. V was shortened by 4 bases and J by 5 bases, with 11 bases between the two germline ends.

V and J are TRBV9 and TRBJ1-2; TRBD1 matches 9 bases. The germline gives CDR1 SGDLS, CDR2 YYNGEE. V lost 0 bases, J lost 6 bases, and 9 bases stayed unmatched. The CDR3 extends over 16 amino acids. CDR3 residues: CASSVATGGSRDGYTF. In nucleotides, the CDR3 is TGTGCCAGCAGCGTAGCAACAGGGGGCAGTAGGGATGGCTACACCTTC.

V and J are TRBV15 and TRBJ2-7; 9 bases map to TRBD2. There are 15 residues in the CDR3. Germline V gene data show CDR1 as LNHNV and CDR2 as YYDKDF (reference sequence). The junction had 6 bases not matched to a gene; V was cut back by 2 bases and J by 4 bases. The CDR3 bases are TGTGCCACCAGCAGACTTGGGACTAGCATATACGAGCAGTACTTC. It yields the protein CATSRLGTSIYEQYF.

This chain joins TRBV5-4 and TRBJ1-1; D not resolved. This CDR3 region has 12 residues. The V gene lost 6 bases and the J gene lost 9 bases, with 15 bases spanning the gap. From germline, CDR1 is SGHNT and CDR2 YYREEE (reference sequence). This CDR3 is CASTPTGGKAFF. CDR3 nucleotides: TGTGCCAGCACCCCGACTGGAGGGAAAGCTTTCTTT.

The table lists this clone with a count of one. The rearrangement links TRBV2 to TRBJ1-5; D unresolved. Germline CDR1 and CDR2: SNHLY and FYNNEI. Trimming removed 7 bases at V and 6 bases at J, with 13 bases between. The CDR3 has 13 residues. The CDR3 DNA reads as TGTGCCAGCAAAAGTACAGCCAGTCAGCCCCAGCATTTT. Its protein is CASKSTASQPQHF.

J is TRBJ1-1 and V is TRBV19; 8 bases agree with TRBD1. The CDR3 length is 15 residues. CDR1 is LNHDA, CDR2 SQIVND, per germline (reference sequence). CDR3 protein: CVRQTGEWVNTEAFF. The CDR3 DNA reads TGTGTGAGGCAGACAGGGGAATGGGTGAACACTGAAGCTTTCTTT.

The chain has TRBV10-3 and TRBJ2-1, with D perhaps TRBD2 (7 bases). Trimming removed 10 bases from V and 7 bases from J, with 20 bases in between. CDR1 and CDR2 (germline): ENHRY, SYGVKD. The CDR3 is made up of 14 amino acids. The CDR3 is CATQGRGAENEQFF. CDR3 DNA sequence: TGTGCCACTCAAGGACGGGGGGCCGAGAATGAGCAGTTCTTC.

This clone was detected once. The genes are TRBV24-1 and TRBJ1-5; D is ambiguous. Germline CDR1 KGHDR, CDR2 SFDVKD. This CDR3 has 15 residues. V was pared by 5 bases and J by 0 bases, with 10 bases between. The CDR3 region is CATSGSGISNQPQHF. The CDR3 DNA follows: TGTGCCACCAGTGGGAGCGGGATTAGCAATCAGCCCCAGCATTTT.

The gene calls are TRBV18 and TRBJ1-1; D unclear. The germline CDR1 and CDR2 sequences are KGHSH and LQKENI. This CDR3 contains 14 residues. Between the trimmed V and J ends, which lost 7 bases and 2 bases, there was a span of 14 bases. The CDR3 DNA sequence: TGTGCCAGCTTCTCACCCGGTAAAAACACTGAAGCTTTCTTT. Encoded protein: CASFSPGKNTEAFF.

This chain uses TRBV14 with TRBJ2-3; D is unresolved. V lost 4 bases to trimming and J lost 5 bases, with 10 bases between them. The CDR3 sequence is 13 residues long. CDR1 and CDR2 from the germline V gene are SGHDN and FVKESK. The CDR3 sequence: CASSLQEEDTQYF. The CDR3 bases are TGTGCCAGCAGCCTTCAGGAAGAAGATACGCAGTATTTT.

This clone occurred many times. The rearrangement joins TRBV19 to TRBJ2-3; 8 bases line up with TRBD1. This CDR3 contains 14 residues. Germline lookup yields CDR1 LNHDA and CDR2 SQIVND (reference sequence). V lost 4 bases, J lost 1 base, and 1 base stayed unmatched. Here the CDR3 DNA reads TGTGCCAGTAGTACGGGACAGGGCACAGATACGCAGTATTTT. Translation: CASSTGQGTDTQYF. Complete variable domain (other parts from reference TRBV19 and TRBJ2-3): DGGITQSPKYLFRKEGQNVTLSCEQNLNHDAMYWYRQDPGQGLRLIYYSQIVNDFQKGDIAEGYSVSREKKESFPLTVTSAQKNPTAFYLCASSTGQGTDTQYFGPGTRLTVL.

The chain links TRBV27 to TRBJ1-1, with no clear D. The CDR3 has 13 residues. CDR1 and CDR2 (germline): MNHEY, SMNVEV (reference sequence). V lost 3 bases, J lost 6 bases, and 11 bases lay in between. CDR3 region: CASSLVGLAEAFF. In DNA form, the CDR3 reads TGTGCCAGCAGTTTGGTGGGCCTGGCTGAAGCTTTCTTT.

Regarding this clone: The junction departs from the called germline gene at one end, perhaps through a read error. The chain uses TRBV11-3 and TRBJ2-7; unclear D gene. The CDR3 has 11 amino acids. Germline V gene data show CDR1 as SGHNT and CDR2 as YENEEA. CDR3 nucleotides: TGTGTCAGCAGTCAAACCTACGAGCAGTACTTC. Its translation: CVSSQTYEQYF.

This clone was seen a handful of times. The chain employs TRBV6-5 and TRBJ2-1; the match to TRBD2 covers 13 bases. V shed 6 bases and J 8 bases; nucleotides not matched to a gene: 7. The CDR3 consists of 15 residues. In germline, CDR1 is MNHEY, CDR2 SVGAGI. CDR3 region: CASSRGLAGAYEQFF. As DNA, the CDR3 is TGTGCCAGCAGCCGAGGACTAGCGGGAGCTTATGAGCAGTTCTTC.

This chain's CDR3 is CASTRQGDTQYF. The CDR3 region has the DNA TGTGCCAGCACCCGCCAGGGAGATACGCAGTATTTT. The rearrangement joins TRBV7-9 to TRBJ2-3; TRBD1 might be the D (5 bases). Trimming cost V 7 bases and J 5 bases, with 10 bases left between them. The V gene's germline CDR1 is SEHNR and CDR2 FQNEAQ (reference sequence). The length of the CDR3 is 12 residues.

This chain connects TRBV4-1 to TRBJ2-2, with D unclear. This CDR3 is 15 amino acids long. V lost 0 bases and J lost 7, with 12 bases in between. Germline V lookup: CDR1 MGHRA, CDR2 YSYEKL. DNA for the CDR3: TGCGCCAGCAGCCAAGAGAGTGGTGTTAGCGGGGAGCTGTTTTTT. This gives the protein CASSQESGVSGELFF.

This clone was seen just once. The chain has TRBV19 and TRBJ2-3; 7 bases match TRBD1. CDR3 length equals 14 residues. The germline CDR1 and CDR2 sequences are LNHDA and SQIVND (reference sequence). V lost 5 bases, J lost 1 base, and 3 bases stayed unmatched. For the CDR3, the DNA is TGTGCCAGTAGTTCCGGGACAGGCACAGATACGCAGTATTTT. Amino acid sequence: CASSSGTGTDTQYF.

This sequence joins TRBV5-1 and TRBJ2-3; 8 nucleotides align to TRBD2. Germline trimming cut 4 bases from V and 4 bases from J; bases unmatched to any gene: 5. Germline-derived CDR1 and CDR2 are SGHRS and YFSETQ. This CDR3 has 14 amino acids. DNA of the CDR3: TGCGCCAGCAGCCCGGGGACTAGAGCAGATACGCAGTATTTT. Protein product: CASSPGTRADTQYF.

This chain connects TRBV13 to TRBJ2-1; tentative D call: TRBD2 (5 bases). V lost 2 bases, J lost 3 bases, and 14 bases lay in between. This CDR3 comprises 16 residues. Germline V lookup: CDR1 PRHDT, CDR2 FYEKMQ (reference sequence). CDR3 residues: CASSLSITRVYNEQFF. DNA for the CDR3: TGTGCCAGCAGCTTAAGTATCACTAGGGTCTACAATGAGCAGTTCTTC.

This clone was picked up a small number of times. The J gene is TRBJ1-1, the V gene TRBV19; TRBD1 aligns across 8 bases. The V segment lost 1 base and the J segment 2 bases; nucleotides outside the gene matches: 3. CDR3 length: 15 amino acids. Germline V lookup: CDR1 LNHDA, CDR2 SQIVND (reference sequence). The CDR3 loop is CASSIVGQGNTEAFF. The CDR3 DNA is TGTGCCAGTAGTATAGTCGGACAGGGAAACACTGAAGCTTTCTTT.

The chain employs TRBV9 and TRBJ2-7; D is perhaps TRBD1 (5 bases). Germline CDR1 SGDLS, CDR2 YYNGEE. Between the trimmed V and J ends, which lost 3 bases and 4 bases, there was a span of 14 bases. This CDR3 spans 14 amino acids. CDR3 sequence (DNA): TGTGCCAGCAGCGCAGGGTTTGGGGATTACGAGCAGTACTTC. Its translation: CASSAGFGDYEQYF.

This clone was seen only once. The chain has TRBV10-2 and TRBJ1-6, with TRBD1 identical over 10 bases. V gave up 6 bases and J gave up 10 bases; unmatched junction bases: 6. The CDR3 is 14 residues long. In germline, CDR1 is WSHSY, CDR2 SAAADI. In nucleotides, the CDR3 is TGCGCCAGCAGCCCGACAGGGGGCGGCTCACCCCTCCACTTT. Residues: CASSPTGGGSPLHF.

This clone was found once. This chain uses TRBV6-6 with TRBJ2-2, with 11 bases identical to TRBD2. Germline values: CDR1 MNHNY, CDR2 SVGAGI (reference sequence). V lost 5 bases, J lost 0 bases, and 2 bases stayed unmatched. The CDR3 contains 16 residues. CDR3 sequence reads: CASSTSGSANTGELFF. CDR3 nucleotides: TGTGCCAGCAGTACTAGCGGGAGTGCGAACACCGGGGAGCTGTTTTTT.

The chain combines TRBV7-8 with TRBJ2-1, with TRBD2 matching 10 bases. CDR3 length: 15 amino acids. Germline V gene data show CDR1 as SGHVS and CDR2 as FQNEAQ. Trimming removed 5 bases from V and 7 bases from J; junction bases left unmatched: 8. The CDR3 protein is CASSRKGLAANEQFF. The CDR3 DNA is TGTGCCAGCAGCCGTAAAGGACTAGCGGCAAATGAGCAGTTCTTC.

The chain recombines TRBV27 with TRBJ2-1, with 8 bases identical to TRBD1. This CDR3 is built from 18 residues. Germline V lookup: CDR1 MNHEY, CDR2 SMNVEV (reference sequence). Trimming cost V 7 bases and J 8 bases; bases outside gene matches: 22. DNA for the CDR3: TGTGCCAGCACCTATCTTTTAAAGGCCCAGGGGGCGAAGCATGAGCAGTTCTTC. Residues: CASTYLLKAQGAKHEQFF.

The rearrangement links TRBV5-6 to TRBJ2-2; 12 nucleotides match TRBD2. The length of the CDR3 is 15 residues. Germline V CDR1 and CDR2: SGHDT, YYEEEE. V was pared by 5 bases and J by 7 bases, with 6 bases of the junction left unmatched. Here the CDR3 reads CASRLAGGRNGELFF. The CDR3 nucleotides read TGTGCCAGCAGACTAGCGGGGGGCCGTAACGGGGAGCTGTTTTTT.

V is TRBV6-5 and J is TRBJ1-5; the D gene is possibly TRBD1 (5 bases). Germline CDR1 is MNHEY and CDR2 is SVGAGI. This CDR3 has 14 amino acids. Trimming cost V 6 bases and J 2 bases, with 11 bases left between them. The CDR3 reads CASSQGIRNQPQHF. For the CDR3, the DNA is TGTGCCAGCAGCCAGGGAATTCGCAATCAGCCCCAGCATTTT.

This chain joins TRBV9 and TRBJ1-6, with D possibly matching TRBD1 (6 bases). CDR1 SGDLS and CDR2 YYNGEE come from the germline V gene. The V end lost 2 bases, the J end lost 5 bases, and 11 bases lay between the germline ends. This CDR3 has 15 residues. CDR3 DNA: TGTGCCAGCAGCGTCGGGACAACCGATAATTCACCCCTCCACTTT. This translates into CASSVGTTDNSPLHF. Full variable domain (outside the CDR3, taken from reference TRBV9 and TRBJ1-6): DSGVTQTPKHLITATGQRVTLRCSPRSGDLSVYWYQQSLDQGLQFLIQYYNGEERAKGNILERFSAQQFPDLHSELNLSSLELGDSALYFCASSVGTTDNSPLHFGNGTRLTVT.

This clone was picked up one time. The chain is built from TRBV6-1 and TRBJ2-7; 7 nucleotides align to TRBD2. Germline V gives CDR1 MNHNS, CDR2 SASEGT. The junction had 8 bases not matched to a gene; V was cut back by 5 bases and J by 1 base. The CDR3 contains 15 residues. CDR3 in amino acids: CASSSATSPSYEQYF. CDR3 sequence (DNA): TGTGCCAGCAGTTCGGCGACTAGCCCTTCCTACGAGCAGTACTTC.

The chain combines TRBV6-5 with TRBJ1-5; D is possibly TRBD1 (5 bases). Germline-derived CDR1 and CDR2 are MNHEY and SVGAGI. The CDR3 spans 14 residues. Between the trimmed V and J ends, which lost 7 bases and 1 base, there was a span of 11 bases. In DNA, the CDR3 is TGTGCCAGCAAGCAGGGATTGAGCAATCAGCCCCAGCATTTT. This encodes CASKQGLSNQPQHF.